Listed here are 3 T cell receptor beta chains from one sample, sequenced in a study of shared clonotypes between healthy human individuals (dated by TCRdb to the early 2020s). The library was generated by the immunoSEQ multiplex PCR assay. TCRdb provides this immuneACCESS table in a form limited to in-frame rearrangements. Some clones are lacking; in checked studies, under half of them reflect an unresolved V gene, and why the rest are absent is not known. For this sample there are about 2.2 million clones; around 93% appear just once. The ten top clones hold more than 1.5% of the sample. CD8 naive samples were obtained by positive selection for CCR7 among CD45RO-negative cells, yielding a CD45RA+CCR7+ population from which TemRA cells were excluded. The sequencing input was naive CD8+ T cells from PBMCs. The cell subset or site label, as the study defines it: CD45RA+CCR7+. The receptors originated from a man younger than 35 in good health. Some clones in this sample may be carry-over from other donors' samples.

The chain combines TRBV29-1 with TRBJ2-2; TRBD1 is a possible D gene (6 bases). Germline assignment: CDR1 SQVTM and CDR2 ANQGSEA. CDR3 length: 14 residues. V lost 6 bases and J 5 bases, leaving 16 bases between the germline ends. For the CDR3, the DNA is TGCAGCGTAAAAGGGGGTGGACCTACCGGGGAGCTGTTTTTT. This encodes CSVKGGGPTGELFF.

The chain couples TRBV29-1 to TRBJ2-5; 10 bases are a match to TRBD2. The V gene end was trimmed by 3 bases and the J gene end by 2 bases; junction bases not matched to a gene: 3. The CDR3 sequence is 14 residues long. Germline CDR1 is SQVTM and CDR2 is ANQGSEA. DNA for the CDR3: TGCAGCGTTGACGGACTAGCGGAGCAAGAGACCCAGTACTTC. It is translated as CSVDGLAEQETQYF.

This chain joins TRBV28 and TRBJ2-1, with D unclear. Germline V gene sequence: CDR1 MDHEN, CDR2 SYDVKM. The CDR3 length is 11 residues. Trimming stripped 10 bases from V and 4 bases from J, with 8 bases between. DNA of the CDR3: TGTGCCACCGCCGGATACAATGAGCAGTTCTTC. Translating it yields CATAGYNEQFF.